The rows below give T cell receptor beta chains drawn from one sample of a study of tumor-infiltrating lymphocytes in primary liver carcinoma. A single record per CDR3 protein comes from TCRdb applying MiXCR to the multiplex PCR reads. The sample holds about 78,000 distinct CDR3 sequences; more than 60% are singletons and the top ten take 25% to 35%. The sample comprised liver tumor tissue from sampling region 4. The receptors come from a man aged 35-49 years with primary liver carcinoma and hepatitis B virus infection. Each CDR3 is given with its conserved first and last residue.

CDR3 protein: CASSFMGLGYTF; J gene: TRBJ1-2; V gene: TRBV28
CDR3 protein: CSVGHGQEVQYF; J gene: TRBJ2-5; V gene: TRBV29-1
CDR3 protein: CAGSFGASQETQYF; J gene: TRBJ2-5; V gene: TRBV11-2
CDR3 protein: CASSERQGGSTCEQHF; J gene: TRBJ2-7; V gene: TRBV11-1
CDR3 protein: CASSLVGGPRGYEQFF; J gene: TRBJ2-1; V gene: TRBV12-3/TRBV12-4
CDR3 protein: CASSERAAQGTEAFF; J gene: TRBJ1-1; V gene: TRBV2
CDR3 protein: CANSLAGPYEQYF; J gene: TRBJ2-7; V gene: TRBV5-4
CDR3 protein: CASSLVGLAGTGELFF; J gene: TRBJ2-2; V gene: TRBV11-2
CDR3 protein: CASSSALAGVRLEGGF; J gene: TRBJ2-1; V gene: TRBV11-2
CDR3 protein: CASSIVAGGDNQPQHF; J gene: TRBJ1-5; V gene: TRBV6-1
CDR3 protein: CASRGQLNTEAFF; J gene: TRBJ1-1; V gene: TRBV12-3/TRBV12-4
CDR3 protein: CASSLDWGLTSDRDPWSYNEQLF; J gene: TRBJ2-1; V gene: TRBV11-2
CDR3 protein: CASSQESIARTGELFF; J gene: TRBJ2-2; V gene: TRBV4-1
CDR3 protein: CVSSLLVGSYYSEQFF; J gene: TRBJ2-1; V gene: TRBV11-2
CDR3 protein: CASNARTMSWANVLTF; J gene: TRBJ2-6; V gene: TRBV19
CDR3 protein: CSVAQIVDGCTF; J gene: TRBJ1-2; V gene: TRBV29-1
CDR3 protein: CTSSEVSSGRAPETQYF; J gene: TRBJ2-5; V gene: TRBV2
CDR3 protein: CASSLEFDRDYEQYF; J gene: TRBJ2-7; V gene: TRBV6-4
CDR3 protein: CASSLGVATSTDTQYF; J gene: TRBJ2-3; V gene: TRBV11-2